The 23 T cell receptor beta chains below all came from one sample that was sequenced in a study of cytomegalovirus exposure and HLA in healthy donors. The PCR made use of 60 Vbeta and 13 Jbeta primers. TCRdb's copy holds only in-frame clones and misses some; the assay was immunoSEQ multiplex PCR. The sample gives tens of thousands of clones, approximately 80% of which show up once; 7.4% is in the top ten. Sequencing input: PBMCs. The receptors were gathered from a man aged 55 to 70 in good health and CMV-seronegative.

This clone was seen only once. The chain carries TRBV29-1 and TRBJ1-2, with D possibly matching TRBD1 (5 bases). With 6 bases removed from V and 5 bases from J, the gap between germline ends came to 22 bases. Germline assignment: CDR1 SQVTM and CDR2 ANQGSEA. CDR3 length equals 15 residues. The CDR3 is CSVSLSGASSYGYTF. The CDR3, as DNA: TGCAGCGTGTCCCTTTCTGGGGCCTCATCTTATGGCTACACCTTC.

With respect to this clone: A read error may account for a junction end that differs from germline. The chain couples TRBV25-1 to TRBJ1-2, with 7 bases fitting TRBD1. The CDR3 totals 14 residues. CDR1 and CDR2 from the germline V gene are MGHDK and SYGVNS. The CDR3 region is CASSEQGVFYGYPF. The CDR3 coding sequence is TGTGCCAGCAGTGAACAGGGGGTGTTCTATGGCTACCCCTTC.

V usage is TRBV19 and J usage is TRBJ1-1; the match to TRBD1 covers 10 bases. Trimming at V came to 5 bases and at J to 0 bases, leaving 6 bases not matched to a gene. This CDR3 contains 16 residues. In germline, CDR1 is LNHDA, CDR2 SQIVND (reference sequence). The CDR3 sequence is CASSPRDRGMNTEAFF. DNA for the CDR3: TGTGCCAGTAGTCCCCGGGACAGGGGTATGAACACTGAAGCTTTCTTT.

In nucleotides, the CDR3 is TGCGCCAGCAGCCAAGGGACAGGGAGTGGCTACACCTTC. Translating gives CASSQGTGSGYTF. V usage is TRBV4-1 and J usage is TRBJ1-2, with TRBD1 identical over 8 bases. Unmatched junction bases numbered 2, after V lost 1 base and J lost 7 bases. The CDR3 sequence is 13 residues long. Germline CDR1 and CDR2: MGHRA and YSYEKL.

The chain recombines TRBV29-1 with TRBJ1-1, with 11 nucleotides matching TRBD1. The V gene's germline CDR1 is SQVTM and CDR2 ANQGSEA. Trimming removed 4 bases from V and 3 bases from J; junction bases left unmatched: 7. The CDR3 length is 15 residues. The CDR3 region has the DNA TGCAGCGTTGTTAGGACAGGGGGCAGGGACACTGAAGCTTTCTTT. The encoded protein is CSVVRTGGRDTEAFF.

This chain uses TRBV19 with TRBJ1-5; weak D call: TRBD1 (5 bases). Trimming stripped 4 bases from V and 0 bases from J, with 10 bases between. Germline CDR1 LNHDA, CDR2 SQIVND (reference sequence). This CDR3 contains 15 residues. DNA for the CDR3: TGTGCCAGTAGTACCAACAGGTATAGCAATCAGCCCCAGCATTTT. It is translated as CASSTNRYSNQPQHF.

The CDR3 DNA is TGTGCCAGTAGTATCCCGCAGGGTTACACCGGGGAGCTGTTTTTT. It is translated as CASSIPQGYTGELFF. The chain has TRBV19 and TRBJ2-2; possible D gene TRBD1, 5 bases. Germline V gives CDR1 LNHDA, CDR2 SQIVND (reference sequence). This CDR3 comprises 15 residues. Trimming removed 3 bases from V and 3 bases from J, with 11 bases in between. The variable domain in full, completed from reference TRBV19 and TRBJ2-2, reads DGGITQSPKYLFRKEGQNVTLSCEQNLNHDAMYWYRQDPGQGLRLIYYSQIVNDFQKGDIAEGYSVSREKKESFPLTVTSAQKNPTAFYLCASSIPQGYTGELFFGEGSRLTVL.

The chain combines TRBV28 with TRBJ2-7; TRBD2 aligns across 7 bases. The trim removed 5 bases at V and 5 bases at J, leaving 15 bases unmatched. The CDR3 contains 16 residues. CDR1 and CDR2 (germline): MDHEN, SYDVKM. CDR3 sequence (DNA): TGTGCCAGCAGTCCTCTCCCTGGGAGGGGCCGCGACGAGCAGTACTTC. This sequence encodes CASSPLPGRGRDEQYF.

This chain joins TRBV19 and TRBJ1-5, with D tentatively TRBD1 (5 bases). The V end lost 3 bases, the J end lost 0 bases, and 12 bases lay between the germline ends. The CDR3 has 16 amino acids. In germline, CDR1 is LNHDA, CDR2 SQIVND (reference sequence). The CDR3 region has the DNA TGTGCCAGTAGTATTGGTCAGGGCTATAGCAATCAGCCCCAGCATTTT. Translation: CASSIGQGYSNQPQHF.

The DNA of the CDR3 is TGTGCCAGCAGCCGGGGGGGGGTAGGACAAGAGACCCAGTACTTC. It encodes CASSRGGVGQETQYF. The chain uses TRBV5-6 and TRBJ2-5; 8 bases agree with TRBD2. Per the germline V gene, CDR1 is SGHDT and CDR2 is YYEEEE. There are 15 residues in the CDR3. V shed 4 bases and J 2 bases; nucleotides not matched to a gene: 7.

With regard to this clone: Relative to the germline gene, one junction end is altered; a read error may explain this. The chain has TRBV7-7 and TRBJ2-5, with a weak D call TRBD2 (5 bases). Per germline, CDR1 SSHAT and CDR2 FNYEAQ (reference sequence). This CDR3 spans 13 amino acids. The CDR3 here is CASSPGPRGTQYF. The CDR3 region has the DNA TGTGCTAGCAGCCCGGGTCCCCGGGGGACCCAGTACTTC.

This chain uses TRBV6-4 with TRBJ1-2; 7 nucleotides line up with TRBD1. Looked up from germline, CDR1 is MRHNA and CDR2 is SNTAGT. V gave up 5 bases and J gave up 4 bases; unmatched junction bases: 7. This CDR3 region has 14 residues. The CDR3 reads CASSPGDSPYGYTF. The CDR3 DNA sequence: TGTGCCAGCAGTCCCGGGGACAGCCCCTATGGCTACACCTTC.

The genes are TRBV23-1 and TRBJ2-1; 9 nucleotides align to TRBD1. TRBV23-1 is treated as an ORF (open reading frame) with a function not yet certain. This CDR3 spans 17 amino acids. J gave up 4 bases and V 1 base, and 8 bases lay outside the gene matches. CDR3 loop: CASSQLVATGGYNEQFF. CDR3 in DNA: TGCGCCAGCAGTCAATTGGTTGCGACAGGGGGGTACAATGAGCAGTTCTTC.

Remarks on this clone: One end of the junction fails to match germline, which may point to a read error. The chain joins TRBV18 to TRBJ2-7; 11 bases align to TRBD1. The CDR3 is 16 residues long. The germline CDR1 and CDR2 sequences are KGHSH and LQKENI. The CDR3 DNA is TGTGCCAACTCACCACCGAGGACAGGGGGCTACTACGAGCAGTACTTC. Protein: CANSPPRTGGYYEQYF. Based on the CDR3 plus reference TRBV18 and TRBJ2-7, the full variable domain is NAGVMQNPRHLVRRRGQEARLRCSPMKGHSHVYWYRQLPEEGLKFMVYLQKENIIDESGMPKERFSAEFPKEGPSILRIQQVVRGDSAAYFCANSPPRTGGYYEQYFGPGTRLTVT.

In its sample, this clone was seen a few times. The gene calls are TRBV6-6 and TRBJ2-3; a possible D gene is TRBD1 (5 bases). Trimming stripped 9 bases from V and 4 bases from J, with 11 bases between. CDR3 length: 12 residues. Germline loops: CDR1 MNHNY, CDR2 SVGAGI (reference sequence). CDR3 amino acids: CASRSTADTQYF. CDR3 DNA sequence: TGTGCCAGTCGGTCGACAGCAGATACGCAGTATTTT.

The chain has TRBV7-6 and TRBJ2-1; 7 bases are shared with TRBD2. Losses at the gene ends were 2 bases for V and 0 bases for J; bases not matched to a gene: 7. Germline CDR1 is SGHVS and CDR2 is FNYEAQ. The CDR3 runs 17 residues. Written as DNA, the CDR3 is TGTGCCAGCAGCTTATGGGCTAGCGGCGACTCCTACAATGAGCAGTTCTTC. Its protein product is CASSLWASGDSYNEQFF.

This clone showed up just a few times. The V and J genes are TRBV21-1 and TRBJ1-3; TRBD1, the table's D call, lacks a check against the DNA. TRBV21-1 has pseudogene status. CDR3 length equals 14 residues. The CDR3 sequence: CASSKGGAGNTIYF. The CDR3, as DNA: TGTGCCAGCAGCAAAGGGGGCGCTGGAAACACCATATATTTT.

The J gene is TRBJ2-7, the V gene TRBV5-5, with D perhaps matching TRBD2 (6 bases). This CDR3 contains 14 residues. In germline, CDR1 is SGHKS, CDR2 YYEKEE (reference sequence). V was trimmed by 5 bases and J by 8 bases, leaving 20 bases between them. In DNA, the CDR3 is TGTGCCAGCAGGGGGACGGGAGAGGGGTTAAAGCAGTACTTC. Translated, it gives CASRGTGEGLKQYF.

The J gene is TRBJ1-1, the V gene TRBV7-9; D gene ambiguous. CDR1 SEHNR and CDR2 FQNEAQ come from the germline V gene (reference sequence). CDR3 size: 11 residues. V shed 0 bases and J shed 12 bases, with 8 bases lying between them. The CDR3 reads CASSLAREPFF. The CDR3 DNA reads as TGTGCCAGCAGCTTAGCCCGGGAGCCTTTCTTT.

The chain recombines TRBV6-1 with TRBJ2-7; D may be TRBD1 (6 bases). Germline V gene sequence: CDR1 MNHNS, CDR2 SASEGT. Trimming removed 2 bases at V and 1 base at J, with 9 bases between. The CDR3 totals 14 residues. The CDR3 DNA reads TGTGCCAGCAGTGAACGGGGACATTCCTACGAGCAGTACTTC. It encodes CASSERGHSYEQYF.

This clone appeared once. The genes are TRBV10-3 and TRBJ2-3, with D maybe TRBD2 (6 bases). The ends were cut back, 4 bases at V and 0 bases at J, with 14 bases in the middle. The germline V gene encodes CDR1 ENHRY and CDR2 SYGVKD. This CDR3 has 16 amino acids. CDR3 in amino acids: CAISVASETSTDTQYF. CDR3 bases: TGTGCCATCAGTGTCGCTAGCGAAACTAGCACAGATACGCAGTATTTT.

The chain employs TRBV7-9 and TRBJ2-2, with unresolved D. Trimming cost V 3 bases and J 7 bases, with 15 bases left between them. CDR1 is SEHNR, CDR2 FQNEAQ, per germline (reference sequence). The CDR3 consists of 15 residues. The CDR3 is CASSLKAGPIGELFF. For the CDR3, the DNA is TGTGCCAGCAGCTTGAAAGCAGGTCCTATCGGGGAGCTGTTTTTT.

The chain combines TRBV7-9 with TRBJ1-4; maybe TRBD1 (5 bases). Germline V gene data show CDR1 as SEHNR and CDR2 as FQNEAQ (reference sequence). V lost 1 base and J 7 bases, leaving 13 bases between the germline ends. This CDR3 region has 15 residues. For the CDR3, the DNA is TGTGCCAGCAGCTTAGGTTCGGGGGATGGTGAAAAACTGTTTTTT. Protein: CASSLGSGDGEKLFF.